The sequence of this TCR beta chain was determined in a study of OX40 agonist ivuxolimab in advanced cancers. Study-wide background: In this trial design, patients received ivuxolimab intravenously at 0.01 to 10 mg/kg every 2 weeks. Participants, 80% to 90% male, averaged about 59 years of age, ranging from about 23 to 80.

Germline V CDR1 and CDR2: SGHTS, YDEGEE. This CDR3 has 16 amino acids. V was pared by 3 bases and J by 0 bases, with 10 bases between. The cohort excluded patients with autoimmune disease history or systemic immunosuppression. Here immunoSEQ multiplex PCR was the method, and the copy in TCRdb shows in-frame clones only, minus some. The sample has 95,000 to 150,000 clones; around 95% are singletons. The TCR was taken from an adult with an advanced solid tumor such as melanoma, head and neck, liver or kidney cancer. The starting material was CD4+ or CD8+ T cells sorted from blood, obtained in a trial of the OX40 agonist ivuxolimab. The chain recombines TRBV5-8 with TRBJ2-6; D remains unclear. The CDR3 DNA is TGTGCCAGCAGCTACGATCAGGTCTCTGGGGCCAACGTCCTGACTTTC. This gives the protein CASSYDQVSGANVLTF.